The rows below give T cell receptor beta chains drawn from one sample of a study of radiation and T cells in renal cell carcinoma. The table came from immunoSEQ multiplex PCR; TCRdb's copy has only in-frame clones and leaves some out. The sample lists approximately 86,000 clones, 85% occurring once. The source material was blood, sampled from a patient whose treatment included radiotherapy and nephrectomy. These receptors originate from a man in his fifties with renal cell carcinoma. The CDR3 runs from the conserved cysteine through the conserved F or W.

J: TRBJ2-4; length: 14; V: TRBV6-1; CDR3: CASIPNLAKNIQYF
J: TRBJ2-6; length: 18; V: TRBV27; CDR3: CASTKGRGALSGANVLTF
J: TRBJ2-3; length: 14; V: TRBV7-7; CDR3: CASSRLVSTDTQYF
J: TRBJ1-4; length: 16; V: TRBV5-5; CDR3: CASTSQGSPTNEKLFF
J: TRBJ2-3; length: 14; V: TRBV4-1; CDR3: CASRSGGPTDTQYF
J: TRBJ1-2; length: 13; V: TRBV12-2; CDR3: CASWAEQNYGYTF
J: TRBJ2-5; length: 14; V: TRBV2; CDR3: CASSDWGWQETQYF
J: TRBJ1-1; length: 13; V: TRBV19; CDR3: CASRRTLNTEAFF
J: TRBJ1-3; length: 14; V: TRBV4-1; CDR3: CASSLQGSGNTIYF
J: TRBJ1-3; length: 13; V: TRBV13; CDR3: CASSFRRGNTIYF
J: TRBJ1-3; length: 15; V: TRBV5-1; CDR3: CASSLEGGTGNTIYF
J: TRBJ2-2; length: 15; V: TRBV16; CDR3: CASSQFTGNTGELFF
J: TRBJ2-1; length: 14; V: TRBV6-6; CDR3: CASSFPGQGNEQFF
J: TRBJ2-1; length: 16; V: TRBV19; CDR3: CASSIAGISSYNEQFF
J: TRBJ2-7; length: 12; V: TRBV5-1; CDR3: CASSWGDLEQYF
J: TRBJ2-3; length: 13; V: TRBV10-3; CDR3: CAIRETSTDTQYF
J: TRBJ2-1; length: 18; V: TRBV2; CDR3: CASILAWAGTFSYNEQFF
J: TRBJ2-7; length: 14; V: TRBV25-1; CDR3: CASSSSRWWYEQYF
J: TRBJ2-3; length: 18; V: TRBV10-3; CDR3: CAISESGLAGGPTDTQYF
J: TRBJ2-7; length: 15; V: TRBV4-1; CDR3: CASRTVEGGRDEQYF
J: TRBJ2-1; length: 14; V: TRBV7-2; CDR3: CASSRVPTENEQFF
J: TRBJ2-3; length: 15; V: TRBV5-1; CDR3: CASSPRSSSTDTQYF
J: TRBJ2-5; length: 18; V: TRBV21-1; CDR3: CASSKECREGGTKETQYF
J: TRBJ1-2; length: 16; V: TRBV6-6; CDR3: CASSRVSSQFNYGYTF
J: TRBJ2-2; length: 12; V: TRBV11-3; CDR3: CASSLGAGELFF
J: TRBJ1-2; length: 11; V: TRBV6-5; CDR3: CASSYRGGYTF
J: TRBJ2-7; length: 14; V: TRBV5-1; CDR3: CASGIGGAVYEQYF
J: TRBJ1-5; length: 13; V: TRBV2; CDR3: CASSANSNQPQHF
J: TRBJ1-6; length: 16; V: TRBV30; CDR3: CAWSDGSLSYNSPLHF
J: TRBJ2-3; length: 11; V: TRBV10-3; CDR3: CAISSTDTQYF
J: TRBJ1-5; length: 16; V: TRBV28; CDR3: CASSRTGAQRHQPQHF
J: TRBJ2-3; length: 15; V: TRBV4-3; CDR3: CASSQRTASTDTQYF
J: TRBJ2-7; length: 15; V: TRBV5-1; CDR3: CASTQFIGGAGEQYF
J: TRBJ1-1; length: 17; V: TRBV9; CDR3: CASNYLPTDPMDTEAFF
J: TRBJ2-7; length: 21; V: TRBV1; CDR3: CTSSHRPHILPSGESPYEQYF
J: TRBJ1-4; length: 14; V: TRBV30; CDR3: CAWSPLAGVEKLFF
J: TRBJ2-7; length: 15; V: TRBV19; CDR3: CASSIRGGAPYEQYF
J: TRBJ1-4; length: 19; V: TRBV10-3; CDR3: CAISRVARNPSNPNEKLFF
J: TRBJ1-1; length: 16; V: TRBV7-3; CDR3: CASSRVPRGQGTEAFF
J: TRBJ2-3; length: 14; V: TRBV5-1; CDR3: CASSSGQPTDTQYF